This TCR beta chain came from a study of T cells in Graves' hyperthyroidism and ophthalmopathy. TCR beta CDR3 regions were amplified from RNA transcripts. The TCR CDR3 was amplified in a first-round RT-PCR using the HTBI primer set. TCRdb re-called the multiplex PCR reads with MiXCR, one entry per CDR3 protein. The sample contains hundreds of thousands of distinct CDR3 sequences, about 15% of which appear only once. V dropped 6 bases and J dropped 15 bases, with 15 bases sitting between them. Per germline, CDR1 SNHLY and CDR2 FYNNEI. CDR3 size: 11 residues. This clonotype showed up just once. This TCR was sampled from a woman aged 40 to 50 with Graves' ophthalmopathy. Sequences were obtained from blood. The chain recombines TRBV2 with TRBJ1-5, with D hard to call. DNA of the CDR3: TGTGCCAGCAGGGGTGGTGGGCCGGGGCATTTT. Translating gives CASRGGGPGHF.